This T cell receptor (beta chain) was sequenced in a study of OX40 agonist ivuxolimab in advanced cancers. Autoimmune disease history or systemic immunosuppression led to patient exclusion. Only in-frame clones appear in the TCRdb table, and some are missing; sequencing was by immunoSEQ multiplex PCR. The table has 50,000 to 65,000 clones, about 92% seen once. Germline V lookup: CDR1 MNHNS, CDR2 SASEGT. Trimming shortened V by 6 bases and J by 4 bases, and 7 bases separated the two germline ends. CDR3 length equals 12 residues. The V and J genes are TRBV6-1 and TRBJ2-1; the D is unclear. Sequenced here: CD4+ or CD8+ T cells sorted from blood, sampled in a trial of the OX40 agonist ivuxolimab. This receptor was taken from an adult with an advanced solid tumor such as melanoma, head and neck, liver or kidney cancer. CDR3 nucleotides: TGTGCCAGCAGGTCCGGTTACAATGAGCAGTTCTTC. This gives the protein CASRSGYNEQFF.